The subject of this entry is one TCR beta chain. The CDR3 consists of 13 residues. Germline lookup yields CDR1 LGHNT and CDR2 FRNRAP. The data were produced by immunoSEQ multiplex PCR, yet TCRdb's version contains in-frame clones alone and is incomplete. The sample holds 45,000 to 55,000 clones, roughly 78% seen once. Time point reported: pretreatment peripheral blood. The sample belongs to a study of PD-L1 blockade in urothelial cancer. On the study more broadly: Between 0 and 3 prior chemotherapy regimens had been given to patients. Samples came from 3 weeks, at the second dose, and 6 weeks into treatment.

V usage is TRBV12-5 and J usage is TRBJ1-5; TRBD1 agrees at 7 bases. The sequence was obtained from a man aged 70-80 years with urothelial cancer. The material sequenced was PBMCs, taken around atezolizumab (anti-PD-L1) treatment. The chain's CDR3 is CPQAGTVNQPQHF. Written as DNA, the CDR3 is TGTCCACAAGCCGGGACAGTCAATCAGCCCCAGCATTTT.